This T cell receptor beta chain was found in a study of beta chain features in type 1 diabetes. Trimming removed 3 bases from V and 6 bases from J; junction bases left unmatched: 4. The CDR3 has 13 residues. Germline V gene lookup returns CDR1 GTSNPN and CDR2 SVGIG (reference sequence). Of the isolated RNA, all was reverse transcribed, and so the sequenced material was expressed TCRB transcripts. The data were produced by immunoSEQ multiplex PCR, yet TCRdb's version contains in-frame clones alone and is incomplete. The sample has about 260,000 clones, 68% seen once. The sample comprised naive CD4+ T cells from blood. This TCR was sampled from a man younger than 45 in good health. The chain links TRBV30 to TRBJ1-5, with 8 bases identical to TRBD1. CDR3 residues: CAWSGTGGQPQHF. DNA of the CDR3: TGTGCCTGGAGCGGGACAGGCGGTCAGCCCCAGCATTTT.